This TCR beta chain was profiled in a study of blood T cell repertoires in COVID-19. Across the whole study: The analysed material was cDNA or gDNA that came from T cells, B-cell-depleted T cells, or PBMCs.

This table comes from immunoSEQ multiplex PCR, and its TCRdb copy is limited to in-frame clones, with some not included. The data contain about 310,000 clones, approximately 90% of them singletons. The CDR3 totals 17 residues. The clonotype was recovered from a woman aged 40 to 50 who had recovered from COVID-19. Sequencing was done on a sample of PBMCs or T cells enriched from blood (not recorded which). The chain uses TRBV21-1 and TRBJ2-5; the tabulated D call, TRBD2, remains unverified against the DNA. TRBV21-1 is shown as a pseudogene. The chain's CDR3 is CASSACTKKAVEKTQYF. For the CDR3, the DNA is TGTGCCAGCAGCGCGTGTACTAAGAAGGCCGTTGAAAAGACCCAGTACTTC.